This TCR beta chain was recovered during a study of blood T cell repertoires in COVID-19. The overall study: Samples taken during acute and convalescent COVID-19 were collected in the United States, Italy and Spain. From T cells, B-cell-depleted T cells, or PBMCs came the material, which was cDNA or gDNA.

The Seattle patients joined while their infection was active and were tracked longitudinally afterward. The ends lost 2 bases at V and 1 base at J; junction bases unmatched: 4. The length of the CDR3 is 16 residues. Germline V gives CDR1 LGHDT, CDR2 YNNKEL (reference sequence). Original processing notes: Amplification of reference gene primers provided the estimated nucleated cell counts. Data came from immunoSEQ multiplex PCR; TCRdb stores just in-frame clones and leaves some out. That table supplies the V and J calls and clone size; D and trimming were determined from the DNA. The repertoire holds roughly 570,000 clones, with about 88% as singletons.

The chain carries TRBV3-1 (or the pseudogene TRBV3-2) and TRBJ1-1, with 10 bases lining up with TRBD1. Sequencing used peripheral blood. The receptor was isolated from a woman in her forties or fifties with COVID-19, enrolled during active disease. CDR3 sequence reads: CASSQRDRGKNTEAFF. The CDR3 DNA reads as TGTGCCAGCAGCCAAAGGGACAGGGGAAAGAACACTGAAGCTTTCTTT.